The 18 T cell receptor beta chains presented below share a single source sample, sequenced in a study of CD4 T cells in relation to SARS-CoV-2 and coronaviruses. Their antigens remain unidentified. Sequenced by immunoSEQ multiplex PCR; TCRdb stores in-frame clones only, minus some. The data show 15,000 to 25,000 clones, about 81% seen once. Unexposed donor CD4+ T cells date from about 2011-2018, before the COVID-19 pandemic. CD4+ T cells were isolated from the cells after around 10 days of culture. Sequencing was done on a sample of CD4+ T cells from PBMCs, cultured in vitro. The receptors shown here come from a human donor in good health.

The chain couples TRBV18 to TRBJ2-7; D remains ambiguous. Germline V gene data show CDR1 as KGHSH and CDR2 as LQKENI. The CDR3 runs to 16 residues. Trimming took 4 bases from V and 3 from J, leaving 19 bases between them. The CDR3 sequence: CASSLSPGRARYEQYF. The CDR3 nucleotides are TGTGCCAGCTCACTCTCCCCGGGCAGAGCGCGCTACGAGCAGTACTTC. Variable domain in full (rest from reference TRBV18 and TRBJ2-7): NAGVMQNPRHLVRRRGQEARLRCSPMKGHSHVYWYRQLPEEGLKFMVYLQKENIIDESGMPKERFSAEFPKEGPSILRIQQVVRGDSAAYFCASSLSPGRARYEQYFGPGTRLTVT.

The chain links TRBV7-2 to TRBJ1-2, with TRBD1 as a possible D gene (5 bases). The CDR3 contains 14 residues. V was trimmed by 6 bases and J by 2 bases, leaving 13 bases between them. Germline V gene lookup returns CDR1 SGHTA and CDR2 FQGNSA. The CDR3 loop is CASSPQGVNYGYTF. The CDR3 DNA is TGTGCCAGCAGTCCCCAGGGAGTAAACTATGGCTACACCTTC.

The V and J genes are TRBV7-2 and TRBJ1-1; possible D gene TRBD1, 6 bases. Germline assignment: CDR1 SGHTA and CDR2 FQGNSA. The V end lost 2 bases, the J end lost 3 bases, and 10 bases lay between the germline ends. This CDR3 has 14 amino acids. CDR3 loop: CASSLSGTYTEAFF. The CDR3 DNA reads as TGTGCCAGCAGCTTATCAGGGACATACACTGAAGCTTTCTTT. Full variable domain (missing parts from reference TRBV7-2 and TRBJ1-1): GAGVSQSPSNKVTEKGKDVELRCDPISGHTALYWYRQSLGQGLEFLIYFQGNSAPDKSGLPSDRFSAERTGGSVSTLTIQRTQQEDSAVYLCASSLSGTYTEAFFGQGTRLTVV.

The chain is built from TRBV14 and TRBJ1-1; possible D gene TRBD1, 6 bases. This CDR3 contains 15 residues. The germline gives CDR1 SGHDN, CDR2 FVKESK. The V end was cut by 3 bases, the J end by 5 bases, with 16 bases between. The DNA of the CDR3 is TGTGCCAGCAGCCAGGGTACAGGGCTATTGACTGAAGCTTTCTTT. The encoded protein is CASSQGTGLLTEAFF.

The genes are TRBV7-2 and TRBJ2-3; 7 positions agree with TRBD2. CDR1 is SGHTA, CDR2 FQGNSA, per germline. Trimming at V came to 3 bases and at J to 5 bases, leaving 8 bases not matched to a gene. The CDR3 is 15 amino acids. CDR3 region: CASSFGLGGRDTQYF. DNA for the CDR3: TGTGCCAGCAGCTTCGGACTAGGCGGTAGAGATACGCAGTATTTT.

This chain uses TRBV29-1 with TRBJ2-5, with D hard to call. The DNA end is a closer match to TRBJ2-7, so the J assignment may be wrong. The germline V gene has CDR1 SQVTM and CDR2 ANQGSEA. This CDR3 has 12 amino acids. The CDR3 region has the DNA TGCAGCGTCCTACTTGTCCCGTACGAGCAGTACTTC. It yields the protein CSVLLVPYEQYF.

The CDR3 sequence: CASKGQASYGYTF. DNA of the CDR3: TGTGCCAGCAAGGGGCAGGCCTCCTATGGCTACACCTTC. The chain employs TRBV6-5 and TRBJ1-2; a possible D gene is TRBD1 (5 bases). Germline-derived CDR1 and CDR2 are MNHEY and SVGAGI. The CDR3 has 13 residues. Deletions cut 7 bases from V and 4 bases from J, with 13 bases between.

The count of this clone is one. The chain links TRBV6-2 or TRBV6-3 to TRBJ2-3; D possibly corresponds to TRBD1 (6 bases). V was trimmed by 1 base and J by 4 bases, leaving 12 bases between them. This CDR3 comprises 15 residues. The germline CDR1 and CDR2 sequences are MNHEY and SVGEGT. CDR3 nucleotides: TGTGCCAGCAGTTACTTGGGCCAGGGGTCAGATACGCAGTATTTT. This encodes CASSYLGQGSDTQYF.

This clone was recorded a few times. The chain links TRBV6-6 to TRBJ1-2, with unresolved D. Trimming cost V 0 bases and J 8 bases, with 16 bases left between them. The CDR3 spans 15 residues. Germline values: CDR1 MNHNY, CDR2 SVGAGI (reference sequence). DNA of the CDR3: TGTGCCAGCAGTTACTCGAGACTAGGCGATGCGGGCTACACCTTC. Protein product: CASSYSRLGDAGYTF.

The chain couples TRBV19 to TRBJ2-5, with a possible D match to TRBD2 (5 bases). V lost 3 bases and J lost 5, with 16 bases in between. CDR1 is LNHDA and CDR2 is SQIVND in the germline V gene (reference sequence). The CDR3 is made up of 15 amino acids. The CDR3 loop reads CASSIRWSRGETQYF. The DNA for the CDR3 is TGTGCCAGTAGTATCCGATGGTCTCGAGGGGAGACCCAGTACTTC. The full variable domain, completed using reference TRBV19 and TRBJ2-5, is DGGITQSPKYLFRKEGQNVTLSCEQNLNHDAMYWYRQDPGQGLRLIYYSQIVNDFQKGDIAEGYSVSREKKESFPLTVTSAQKNPTAFYLCASSIRWSRGETQYFGPGTRLLVL.

V is TRBV7-6 and J is TRBJ2-7; D is perhaps TRBD2 (6 bases). Deletions cut 3 bases from V and 3 bases from J, with 9 bases between. The germline V gene encodes CDR1 SGHVS and CDR2 FNYEAQ. This CDR3 is built from 13 residues. The CDR3 DNA follows: TGTGCCAGCAGCTTGGGAGGAGGCTACGAGCAGTACTTC. It encodes CASSLGGGYEQYF. Supplemented by reference TRBV7-6 and TRBJ2-7, the full variable domain reads GAGVSQSPRYKVTKRGQDVALRCDPISGHVSLYWYRQALGQGPEFLTYFNYEAQQDKSGLPNDRFSAERPEGSISTLTIQRTEQRDSAMYRCASSLGGGYEQYFGPGTRLTVT.

This clone was counted a single time. The V call is TRBV7-2, the J call TRBJ2-5; D ambiguous. Germline assignment: CDR1 SGHTA and CDR2 FQGNSA. Trimming shortened V by 0 bases and J by 5 bases, and 13 bases separated the two germline ends. The CDR3 runs 15 residues. CDR3: CASSLAASHRETQYF. The CDR3 region has the DNA TGTGCCAGCAGCTTAGCGGCCAGTCATCGGGAGACCCAGTACTTC.

The chain couples TRBV7-2 to TRBJ2-7; D could derive from TRBD1 or TRBD2 (6 bases each). Between the trimmed V and J ends, which lost 1 base and 6 bases, there was a span of 10 bases. Germline assignment: CDR1 SGHTA and CDR2 FQGNSA. This CDR3 comprises 13 residues. The CDR3 DNA sequence: TGTGCCAGCAGCTTAGGGGGGGCCGCCGAGCAGTACTTC. Encoded protein: CASSLGGAAEQYF.

The rearrangement joins TRBV2 to TRBJ1-6; 8 bases line up with TRBD1. The V and J ends lost 6 bases and 3 bases, in that order; junction bases with no gene match: 4. The CDR3 length is 15 residues. Germline V gene lookup returns CDR1 SNHLY and CDR2 FYNNEI. CDR3 DNA: TGTGCCAGCAGGAGGACAGGGAACTATAATTCACCCCTCCACTTT. This gives the protein CASRRTGNYNSPLHF. Complete variable domain (other parts from reference TRBV2 and TRBJ1-6): EPEVTQTPSHQVTQMGQEVILRCVPISNHLYFYWYRQILGQKVEFLVSFYNNEISEKSEIFDDQFSVERPDGSNFTLKIRSTKLEDSAMYFCASRRTGNYNSPLHFGNGTRLTVT.

This clone was recorded only once. The genes are TRBV10-3 and TRBJ2-2, with no clear D. The CDR3 totals 12 residues. CDR1 ENHRY and CDR2 SYGVKD come from the germline V gene. Between the trimmed V and J ends, which lost 6 bases and 6 bases, there was a span of 8 bases. CDR3: CAISSIPGELFF. Written as DNA, the CDR3 is TGTGCCATCAGCTCCATCCCCGGGGAGCTGTTTTTT.

This chain uses TRBV7-2 with TRBJ2-7, with D possibly matching TRBD2 (6 bases). From germline, CDR1 is SGHTA and CDR2 FQGNSA. The V gene lost 0 bases and the J gene lost 6 bases, with 9 bases spanning the gap. The CDR3 totals 13 residues. This CDR3 is CASSLAGGIEQYF. In DNA, the CDR3 is TGTGCCAGCAGCTTAGCGGGAGGCATCGAGCAGTACTTC. Looking up the rest from reference TRBV7-2 and TRBJ2-7 gives the full variable domain: GAGVSQSPSNKVTEKGKDVELRCDPISGHTALYWYRQSLGQGLEFLIYFQGNSAPDKSGLPSDRFSAERTGGSVSTLTIQRTQQEDSAVYLCASSLAGGIEQYFGPGTRLTVT.

The chain joins TRBV7-9 to TRBJ1-6, with 7 bases lining up with TRBD1. Germline CDR1 and CDR2: SEHNR and FQNEAQ (reference sequence). This CDR3 spans 14 amino acids. J was trimmed by 10 bases and V by 10 bases; bases with no gene match: 13. The CDR3 here is CATQPGQNISPLHF. CDR3 sequence (DNA): TGTGCCACACAACCGGGACAGAACATCTCACCCCTCCACTTT.

The chain is built from TRBV5-4 and TRBJ1-1; no reliable D call. The CDR3 has 14 amino acids. V was clipped by 0 bases and J by 1 base, with 7 bases between them. CDR1 SGHNT and CDR2 YYREEE come from the germline V gene (reference sequence). DNA for the CDR3: TGTGCCAGCAGCTTGGACAGAGCGAACACTGAAGCTTTCTTT. Protein product: CASSLDRANTEAFF.